This T cell receptor beta chain is drawn from a study of immune evolution from preneoplasia to lung adenocarcinoma. Some clones are missing from TCRdb's copy, which holds only in-frame ones; the method was immunoSEQ multiplex PCR. The data contain roughly 40,000 clones, 70% to 80% of them singletons. J was trimmed by 2 bases and V by 6 bases; bases with no gene match: 9. The CDR3 runs 17 residues. Germline V gene data show CDR1 as SGHDT and CDR2 as YYEEEE. Resections took place in Japan or China from about 2014 to 2017. Two lung cancer pathologists independently confirmed each histologic diagnosis. Points on this clone: As yet, its antigen is unknown.

Study outcomes and limitations: Normal lung had the highest top T cell clone frequencies.

Sequenced: FFPE invasive lung adenocarcinoma tissue. The chain has TRBV5-6 and TRBJ2-2; 11 bases line up with TRBD1. This sequence was found in a person aged 55-75 years with lung adenocarcinoma. CDR3 DNA: TGTGCCAGCACCAAGGACAGGGGGCGGCCTAACACCGGGGAGCTGTTTTTT. The encoded protein is CASTKDRGRPNTGELFF. Looking up the rest from reference TRBV5-6 and TRBJ2-2 gives the full variable domain: DAGVTQSPTHLIKTRGQQVTLRCSPKSGHDTVSWYQQALGQGPQFIFQYYEEEERQRGNFPDRFSGHQFPNYSSELNVNALLLGDSALYLCASTKDRGRPNTGELFFGEGSRLTVL.